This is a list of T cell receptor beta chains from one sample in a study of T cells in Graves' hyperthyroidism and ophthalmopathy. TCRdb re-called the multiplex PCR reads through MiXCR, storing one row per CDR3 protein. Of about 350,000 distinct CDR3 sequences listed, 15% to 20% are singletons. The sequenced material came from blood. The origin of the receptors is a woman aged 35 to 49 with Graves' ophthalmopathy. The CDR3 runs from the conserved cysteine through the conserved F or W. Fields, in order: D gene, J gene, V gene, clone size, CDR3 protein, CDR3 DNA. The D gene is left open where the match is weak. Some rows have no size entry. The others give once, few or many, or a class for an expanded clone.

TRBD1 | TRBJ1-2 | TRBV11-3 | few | CASSEAGTGSYGYTF | TGTGCCAGCAGCGAAGCCGGGACAGGGTCCTATGGCTACACCTTC
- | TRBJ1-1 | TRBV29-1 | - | CSVDFSGGAFGTEAFF | TGCAGCGTTGATTTTTCCGGGGGCGCGTTTGGCACTGAAGCTTTCTTT
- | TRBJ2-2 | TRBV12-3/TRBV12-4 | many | CASITAGVADTGELFF | TGTGCCAGCATCACAGCCGGGGTAGCGGACACCGGGGAGCTGTTTTTT
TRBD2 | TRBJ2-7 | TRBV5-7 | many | CASSLRTSGNEQYF | TGTGCCAGCAGCTTGCGGACTAGCGGGAACGAGCAGTACTTC
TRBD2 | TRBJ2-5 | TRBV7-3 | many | CASSSVAGGPWETQYF | TGTGCCAGCAGCTCGGTAGCGGGAGGGCCCTGGGAGACCCAGTACTTC
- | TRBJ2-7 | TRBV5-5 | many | CASSWNGRLSSYEQYF | TGTGCCAGCAGCTGGAATGGACGTCTAAGCTCCTACGAGCAGTACTTC
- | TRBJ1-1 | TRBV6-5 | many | CASSYGGANTEAFF | TGTGCCAGCAGTTACGGGGGTGCGAACACTGAAGCTTTCTTT
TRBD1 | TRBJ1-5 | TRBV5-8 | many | CASSPGTGYGQPQHF | TGTGCCAGCAGCCCCGGGACAGGCTACGGGCAGCCCCAGCATTTT
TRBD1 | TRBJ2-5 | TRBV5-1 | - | CASSLSVTGKPLQETQYF | TGCGCCAGCAGCTTGTCCGTGACAGGGAAACCCCTCCAAGAGACCCAGTACTTC
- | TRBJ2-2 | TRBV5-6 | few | CASSLRRTPGTGELFF | TGTGCCAGCAGCTTAAGGCGTACCCCGGGCACCGGGGAGCTGTTTTTT
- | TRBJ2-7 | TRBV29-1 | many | CSASNPSDYEQYF | TGCAGCGCCTCGAACCCCTCGGACTACGAGCAGTACTTC